The entry that follows covers one T cell receptor (beta chain) sequence. Its antigen is currently unknown. These data are taken from a study of early T cells in non-severe SARS-CoV-2 infection. TCRdb used MiXCR to reprocess the 5' RACE reads, holding one entry per CDR3 protein. The sample lists under 70,000 distinct CDR3 sequences; less than 9.5% were seen once. The CDR3 spans 15 residues. Germline V lookup: CDR1 SGHTA, CDR2 FQGNSA. Trimming cost V 5 bases and J 0 bases; bases outside gene matches: 6. Study-level findings and limits: The study's VDJdb matching favored anti-spike CD8 responses and missed private and CD4 specificities.

This clonotype was obtained from an adult who was a healthcare worker with PCR-confirmed SARS-CoV-2 infection or an uninfected control (not recorded which). The sequencing used whole blood, collected at baseline. The chain employs TRBV7-2 and TRBJ2-5, with 7 bases identical to TRBD2. CDR3 protein: CASSRGRAYQETQYF. In nucleotides, the CDR3 is TGTGCCAGCAGCCGGGGGAGGGCGTACCAAGAGACCCAGTACTTC.